The 19 T cell receptor beta chains below all came from one sample that was sequenced in a study of shared clonotypes between healthy human individuals. Repertoires were generated with immunoSEQ multiplex PCR, while TCRdb's copy carries only in-frame clones and drops some. Of about a million clones in the sample, roughly 80% are singletons; the top ten hold about 1.4%. Source material: memory CD4+ T cells sorted from blood. Documented subset: CD45RA-negative fraction. These receptors originate from a man aged 18-30 years in good health.

The rearrangement uses TRBV6-1 and TRBJ1-4; D unclear. Germline-derived CDR1 and CDR2 are MNHNS and SASEGT. Trimming removed 6 bases from V and 4 bases from J, with 15 bases in between. The CDR3 runs to 15 residues. CDR3 nucleotides: TGTGCCAGCAGACCTAAGACGGCCGGTAATGAAAAACTGTTTTTT. Its protein is CASRPKTAGNEKLFF.

V usage is TRBV5-4 and J usage is TRBJ2-3; D gene uncertain. The CDR3 runs to 15 residues. Looked up from germline, CDR1 is SGHNT and CDR2 is YYREEE (reference sequence). Trimming left V 1 base short and J 2 bases short, with 11 bases between. The CDR3 bases are TGTGCCAGCAGCTTGTGGTTGAGCAACACAGATACGCAGTATTTT. Residues: CASSLWLSNTDTQYF.

In this sample, this clone turned up once. V usage is TRBV30 and J usage is TRBJ1-6, with unresolved D. CDR1 and CDR2 (germline): GTSNPN, SVGIG (reference sequence). Trimming took off 4 bases at V and 1 base at J, with 11 bases between the two ends. This CDR3 spans 15 amino acids. The DNA of the CDR3 is TGTGCCTGGAAGGTGTACGATTCCTATAATTCACCCCTCCACTTT. It is translated as CAWKVYDSYNSPLHF.

This sequence joins TRBV7-9 and TRBJ1-1; 8 nucleotides line up with TRBD1. With V trimmed by 1 base and J by 10 bases, 5 bases remained unmatched. The germline CDR1 and CDR2 sequences are SEHNR and FQNEAQ (reference sequence). The CDR3 has 13 amino acids. The CDR3 sequence is CASSLDATGGAFF. Here the CDR3 DNA reads TGTGCCAGCAGCTTAGACGCTACAGGGGGAGCTTTCTTT.

The V gene is TRBV15, the J gene TRBJ2-7, with D perhaps matching TRBD1 or TRBD2 (5 bases each). CDR1 is LNHNV and CDR2 is YYDKDF in the germline V gene (reference sequence). V lost 3 bases to trimming and J lost 2 bases, with 20 bases between them. The CDR3 is 17 amino acids. The CDR3 protein is CATSRNYREGAPYEQYF. The DNA for the CDR3 is TGTGCCACCAGCAGGAATTACCGGGAAGGGGCTCCCTACGAGCAGTACTTC.

V usage is TRBV7-2 and J usage is TRBJ2-7; the match to TRBD1 covers 12 bases. The germline CDR1 and CDR2 sequences are SGHTA and FQGNSA. V trimming: 5 bases; J trimming: 5 bases; junction bases outside the gene matches: 4. CDR3 size: 14 residues. For the CDR3, the DNA is TGTGCCAGCAGCCTAGGGACAGGGGGCAACGAGCAGTACTTC. Protein sequence: CASSLGTGGNEQYF.

This clone has just a few counts. This rearrangement joins TRBV7-2 to TRBJ1-3; 7 nucleotides match TRBD1. The CDR3 spans 14 residues. The trim removed 6 bases at V and 3 bases at J, leaving 5 bases unmatched. CDR1 and CDR2 (germline): SGHTA, FQGNSA. CDR3 amino acids: CASRANRGGNTIYF. The CDR3 coding sequence is TGTGCCAGCAGGGCTAACAGGGGTGGAAACACCATATATTTT.

Points on this clone: The same CDR3 can be traced to other DNA sequences in this sample. This sequence joins TRBV9 and TRBJ2-7; D may be TRBD2 (6 bases). Deletions cut 0 bases from V and 0 bases from J, with 10 bases between. Germline lookup yields CDR1 SGDLS and CDR2 YYNGEE. The CDR3 spans 15 residues. CDR3 residues: CASSVAPGSSYEQYF. In DNA, the CDR3 is TGTGCCAGCAGCGTAGCACCCGGGAGCTCCTACGAGCAGTACTTC.

The chain joins TRBV18 to TRBJ1-5, with D uncertain. Looked up from germline, CDR1 is KGHSH and CDR2 is LQKENI. The CDR3 runs to 14 residues. V gave up 3 bases and J gave up 4 bases, with 10 bases separating them. The CDR3 here is CASSPGIGNQPQHF. The CDR3 DNA is TGTGCCAGCTCACCCGGCATAGGGAATCAGCCCCAGCATTTT.

As for this clone: The sample carries other DNA sequences with the same CDR3. V and J are TRBV19 and TRBJ1-5, with a weak D call TRBD1 (6 bases). V was shortened by 7 bases and J by 4 bases, with 8 bases between the two germline ends. Germline loops: CDR1 LNHDA, CDR2 SQIVND (reference sequence). The CDR3 covers 12 residues. CDR3 nucleotide sequence: TGTGCCAGTAAGGACAGTAATCAGCCCCAGCATTTT. This gives the protein CASKDSNQPQHF. Based on the CDR3 plus reference TRBV19 and TRBJ1-5, the full variable domain is DGGITQSPKYLFRKEGQNVTLSCEQNLNHDAMYWYRQDPGQGLRLIYYSQIVNDFQKGDIAEGYSVSREKKESFPLTVTSAQKNPTAFYLCASKDSNQPQHFGDGTRLSIL.

As for this clone: Within the sample, other DNA sequences also encode this same CDR3. The DNA of the CDR3 is TGTGCCAGCTCACCACAGGCGGGAGGGCCCTACGAGCAGTACTTC. Amino acid sequence: CASSPQAGGPYEQYF. The chain uses TRBV18 and TRBJ2-7, with 9 bases that match TRBD2. Trimming cost V 1 base and J 2 bases; bases outside gene matches: 3. The CDR3 extends over 15 amino acids. In germline, CDR1 is KGHSH, CDR2 LQKENI.

V gene TRBV6-7 combines with J gene TRBJ2-3, with D maybe TRBD2 (6 bases). Being an ORF, TRBV6-7 has a function that is uncertain. This CDR3 contains 16 residues. With 5 bases removed from V and 3 bases from J, the gap between germline ends came to 18 bases. CDR3 in amino acids: CASSRSAGPKTDTQYF. In DNA form, the CDR3 reads TGTGCCAGCAGTCGCTCGGCGGGGCCGAAGACAGATACGCAGTATTTT.

This rearrangement joins TRBV7-2 to TRBJ2-4; TRBD1 might be the D (6 bases). Germline assignment: CDR1 SGHTA and CDR2 FQGNSA. V dropped 1 base and J dropped 4 bases, with 8 bases sitting between them. This CDR3 has 14 amino acids. The DNA of the CDR3 is TGTGCCAGCAGCTTAGACAGGGCGAAAAACATTCAGTACTTC. Amino acids: CASSLDRAKNIQYF.

A few counts support this clone. The CDR3 DNA reads TGTGCCAGCCTTCACGGGGACGTTGGCTACAATGAGCAGTTCTTC. Translation: CASLHGDVGYNEQFF. The V and J genes are TRBV28 and TRBJ2-1; the D call may be TRBD1 or TRBD2 (5 bases each). The germline V and J ends were trimmed by 8 bases and 3 bases, with 17 bases remaining between them. Germline CDR1 is MDHEN and CDR2 is SYDVKM. CDR3 size: 15 residues.

This clone was detected only once. V is TRBV27 and J is TRBJ2-5, with 13 nucleotides matching TRBD2. Trimming removed 6 bases from V and 5 bases from J; junction bases left unmatched: 12. The CDR3 has 17 residues. CDR1 and CDR2 (germline): MNHEY, SMNVEV (reference sequence). The CDR3 is CASSRGLAGLGRETQYF. CDR3 nucleotides: TGTGCCAGCAGCCGGGGACTAGCGGGATTGGGTAGGGAGACCCAGTACTTC.

V and J are TRBV6-5 and TRBJ2-3, with D perhaps TRBD2 (6 bases). The germline V gene has CDR1 MNHEY and CDR2 SVGAGI. The CDR3 is made up of 14 amino acids. With 5 bases removed from V and 1 base from J, the gap between germline ends came to 10 bases. CDR3 protein: CASSADYRTDTQYF. The CDR3 coding sequence is TGTGCCAGCAGTGCGGACTACCGCACAGATACGCAGTATTTT.

The chain links TRBV7-2 to TRBJ1-5; D is undetermined. Per germline, CDR1 SGHTA and CDR2 FQGNSA. V dropped 1 base and J dropped 2 bases, with 9 bases sitting between them. This CDR3 is 15 amino acids long. As DNA, the CDR3 is TGTGCCAGCAGCTTAGGACCGATTCGCAATCAGCCCCAGCATTTT. This encodes CASSLGPIRNQPQHF.

The gene calls are TRBV4-1 and TRBJ1-6; no clear D. This CDR3 spans 15 amino acids. Germline loops: CDR1 MGHRA, CDR2 YSYEKL. V was pared by 1 base and J by 7 bases, with 11 bases between. CDR3 in DNA: TGCGCCAGCAGCCAAGGAATCCGGGAGAATTCACCCCTCCACTTT. It specifies CASSQGIRENSPLHF.

The rearrangement joins TRBV7-7 to TRBJ2-6; TRBD1 might be the D (6 bases). Germline V gives CDR1 SSHAT, CDR2 FNYEAQ (reference sequence). This CDR3 region has 16 residues. As DNA, the CDR3 is TGTGCTAGCCTGCCCCTGGGGGCGGCTGGGGCCAACGTCCTGACTTTC. Amino acid sequence: CASLPLGAAGANVLTF.